This T cell receptor (beta chain) was recorded in a study of T cells in Graves' hyperthyroidism and ophthalmopathy. On the study more broadly: Peripheral blood was collected at initial diagnosis, before any treatment. General study findings and limits: A model using 13 V-J features told ophthalmopathy apart from stable hyperthyroidism.

In this sample, this clonotype turned up many times. Antigen unknown. The CDR3 sequence is 15 residues long. With 6 bases clipped from V and 0 bases from J, the junction kept 5 bases outside the gene matches. The germline V gene encodes CDR1 MNHNS and CDR2 SASEGT. Amplification of TCR beta CDR3 regions used RNA as the template. Using the HTBI primer set, a first-round RT-PCR was run on the TCR CDR3. TCRdb called the multiplex PCR reads again in MiXCR, with one record for every CDR3 protein. The table shows about 710,000 distinct CDR3 sequences, with roughly 15% occurring only once. Patients were excluded for uncontrolled infection, other autoimmune disease, pregnancy or lactation. Under 12 ml fresh peripheral blood yielded the PBMCs.

The J gene is TRBJ1-5, the V gene TRBV6-1, with 7 bases fitting TRBD1. The receptor's source is a man younger than 35 with Graves' hyperthyroidism. Material: blood. The CDR3 here is CASSSKGASNQPQHF. In nucleotides, the CDR3 is TGTGCCAGCAGCTCTAAGGGGGCTAGCAATCAGCCCCAGCATTTT.